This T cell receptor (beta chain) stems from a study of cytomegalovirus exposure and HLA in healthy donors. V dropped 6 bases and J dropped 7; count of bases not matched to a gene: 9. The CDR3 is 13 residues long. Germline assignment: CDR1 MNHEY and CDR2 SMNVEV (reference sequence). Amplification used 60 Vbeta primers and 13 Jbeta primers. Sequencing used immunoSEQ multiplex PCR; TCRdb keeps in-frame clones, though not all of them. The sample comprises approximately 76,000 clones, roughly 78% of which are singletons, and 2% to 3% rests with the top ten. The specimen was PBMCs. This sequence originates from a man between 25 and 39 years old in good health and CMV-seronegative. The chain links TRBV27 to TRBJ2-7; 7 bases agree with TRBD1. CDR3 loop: CASSPGQPREQYF. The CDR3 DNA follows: TGTGCCAGCAGCCCGGGACAGCCGAGAGAGCAGTACTTC.